Below, one T cell receptor beta chain is given with its context. No donor had influenza vaccine in the prior 6 months; all lived in the community. Per time point, roughly 40-110 mL of blood was sampled. The germline gives CDR1 SGHDN, CDR2 FVKESK. V was cut by 3 bases and J by 0 bases, with 15 bases left in between. CDR3 size: 16 residues. The data are from a study of follicular helper T cells after annual influenza vaccination. Study summary: Days 0, 7 and 28 post-vaccination were the blood draw times. Some donors were sampled over the 2013-2014, 2014-2015 and 2015-2016 vaccinations.

Only in-frame clones appear in the TCRdb table, and some are missing; sequencing was by immunoSEQ multiplex PCR. Among under 12,000 clones listed, about 82% were seen once. V usage is TRBV14 and J usage is TRBJ2-7, with D unresolved. The sequenced sample was CXCR5- memory CD4+ T cells sorted from blood, obtained 6 weeks after influenza vaccination. The TCR comes from an adult who received the influenza vaccine. Here the CDR3 DNA reads TGTGCCAGCAGCCAGGACGACGGATTCCTCTCCTACGAGCAGTACTTC. This encodes CASSQDDGFLSYEQYF.